This T cell receptor (beta chain) was documented in a study of shared clonotypes between healthy human individuals. Overall study: Per donor, CD8 memory used one plate, CD8 naive used two, CD4 memory used three and CD4 naive used three.

The table lists this clone with a few counts. Its antigen is currently unknown. Study observations and caveats: Generally, naive subsets (rather than memory subsets) showed larger estimated richness.

Between the trimmed V and J ends, which lost 6 bases and 3 bases, there was a span of 16 bases. The CDR3 totals 15 residues. The germline V gene encodes CDR1 SGHRS and CDR2 YFSETQ. Sequencing used immunoSEQ multiplex PCR; TCRdb keeps in-frame clones, though not all of them. The sample records millions of clones, over 85% being singletons. The sequenced material came from naive CD4+ T cells sorted from blood. Subset meaning: CD45RA+ positively selected. The chain is built from TRBV5-1 and TRBJ2-1, with D possibly matching TRBD2 (6 bases). This receptor was obtained from a man aged 18 to 30 in good health. The CDR3 bases are TGCGCCAGCATGGCGCAGACGGGAGTCTACAATGAGCAGTTCTTC. It yields the protein CASMAQTGVYNEQFF.